The sequence of this TCR beta chain was determined in a study of T cell responses to AZD1222 COVID-19 vaccine. Whole-study findings and limits: At study baseline, merely five or six AZD1222 recipients were seropositive. Two AZD1222 doses significantly raised spike-specific TCR breadth and depth over controls. Females outnumbered males among donors, who were mostly white British; clonal diversity was possibly underestimated.

As to this clone: What it binds is not known.

Using immunoSEQ multiplex PCR, the repertoire was profiled, and TCRdb retains in-frame clones only, with some absent. The sample lists roughly 100,000 clones; 70% to 90% were seen once. The sample consisted of peripheral blood, taken on day 0 of AZD1222 vaccination. This receptor was obtained from an adult in good health.

CDR3 nucleotide sequence: TGTGCCAGTAGTATCAGGGGGCCCTCCTACGAGCAGTACTTC. Amino acid sequence: CASSIRGPSYEQYF. This chain connects TRBV19 to TRBJ2-7; 8 nucleotides agree with TRBD1. Germline trimming cut 3 bases from V and 0 bases from J; bases unmatched to any gene: 1. The V gene's germline CDR1 is LNHDA and CDR2 SQIVND (reference sequence). CDR3 size: 14 residues.